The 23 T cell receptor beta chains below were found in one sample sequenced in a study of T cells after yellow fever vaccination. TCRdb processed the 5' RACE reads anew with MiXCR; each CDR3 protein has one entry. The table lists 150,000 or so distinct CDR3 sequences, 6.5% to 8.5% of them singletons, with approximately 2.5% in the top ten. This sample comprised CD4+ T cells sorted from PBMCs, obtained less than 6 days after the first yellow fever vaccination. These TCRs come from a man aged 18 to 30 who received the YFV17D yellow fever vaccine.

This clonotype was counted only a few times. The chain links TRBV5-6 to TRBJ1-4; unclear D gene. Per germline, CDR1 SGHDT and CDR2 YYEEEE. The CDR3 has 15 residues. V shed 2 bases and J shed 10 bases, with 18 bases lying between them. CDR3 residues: CASSFNARALGKLFF. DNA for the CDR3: TGTGCCAGCAGCTTTAATGCGCGCGCCCTGGGAAAACTGTTTTTT.

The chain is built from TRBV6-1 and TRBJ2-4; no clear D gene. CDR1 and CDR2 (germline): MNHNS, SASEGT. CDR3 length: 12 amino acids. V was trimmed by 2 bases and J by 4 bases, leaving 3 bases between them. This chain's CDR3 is CASSERKNIQYF. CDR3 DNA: TGTGCCAGCAGTGAACGAAAAAACATTCAGTACTTC.

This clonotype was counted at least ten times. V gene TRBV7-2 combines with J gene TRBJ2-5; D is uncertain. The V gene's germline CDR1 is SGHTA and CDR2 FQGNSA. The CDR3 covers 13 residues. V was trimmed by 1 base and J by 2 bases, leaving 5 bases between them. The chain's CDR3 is CASSLGRQETQYF. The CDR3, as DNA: TGTGCCAGCAGCTTAGGTAGACAAGAGACCCAGTACTTC.

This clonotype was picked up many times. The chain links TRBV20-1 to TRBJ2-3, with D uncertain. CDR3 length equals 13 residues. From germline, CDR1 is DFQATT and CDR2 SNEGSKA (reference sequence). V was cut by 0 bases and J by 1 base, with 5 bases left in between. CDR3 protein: CSARDTGTDTQYF. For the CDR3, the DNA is TGCAGTGCTAGAGATACGGGCACAGATACGCAGTATTTT.

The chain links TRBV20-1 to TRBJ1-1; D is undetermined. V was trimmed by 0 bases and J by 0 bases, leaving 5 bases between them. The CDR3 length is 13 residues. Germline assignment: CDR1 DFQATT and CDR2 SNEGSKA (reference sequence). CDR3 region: CSARDSMNTEAFF. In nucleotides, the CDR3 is TGCAGTGCTAGAGATTCCATGAACACTGAAGCTTTCTTT.

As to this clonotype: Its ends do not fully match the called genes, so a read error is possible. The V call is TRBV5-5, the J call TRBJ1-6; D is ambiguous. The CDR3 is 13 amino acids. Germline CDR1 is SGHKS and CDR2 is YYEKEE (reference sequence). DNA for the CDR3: TGTGCCAGGAGCTCCGGGCTCCTTAGGGCCCTCCACTTT. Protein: CARSSGLLRALHF.

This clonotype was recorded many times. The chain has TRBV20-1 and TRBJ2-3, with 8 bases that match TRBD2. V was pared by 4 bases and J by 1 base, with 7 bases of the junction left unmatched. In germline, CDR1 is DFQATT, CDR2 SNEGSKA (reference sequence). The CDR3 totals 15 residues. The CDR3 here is CSAKAAAGGTDTQYF. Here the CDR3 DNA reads TGCAGTGCTAAGGCGGCAGCGGGGGGCACAGATACGCAGTATTTT.

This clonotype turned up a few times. CDR3 amino acids: CASSFRTGRTYEQYF. The DNA of the CDR3 is TGTGCCAGCAGCTTCAGGACAGGTCGGACCTACGAGCAGTACTTC. The V and J genes are TRBV5-6 and TRBJ2-7; 7 bases are a match to TRBD1. The CDR3 totals 15 residues. The V gene end was trimmed by 2 bases and the J gene end by 2 bases; junction bases not matched to a gene: 7. Germline lookup yields CDR1 SGHDT and CDR2 YYEEEE.

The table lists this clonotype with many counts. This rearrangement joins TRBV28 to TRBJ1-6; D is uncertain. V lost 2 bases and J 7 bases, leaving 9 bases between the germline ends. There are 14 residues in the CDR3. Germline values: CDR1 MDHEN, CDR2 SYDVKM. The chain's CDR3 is CASSLPGYNSPLHF. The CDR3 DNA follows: TGTGCCAGCAGTTTACCGGGGTACAATTCACCCCTCCACTTT.

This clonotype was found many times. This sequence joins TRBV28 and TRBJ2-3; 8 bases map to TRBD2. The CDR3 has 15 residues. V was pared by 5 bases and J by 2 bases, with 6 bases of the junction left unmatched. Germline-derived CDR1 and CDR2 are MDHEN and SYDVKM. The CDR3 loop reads CASSTTGGPTDTQYF. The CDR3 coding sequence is TGTGCCAGCAGTACCACGGGGGGGCCCACAGATACGCAGTATTTT.

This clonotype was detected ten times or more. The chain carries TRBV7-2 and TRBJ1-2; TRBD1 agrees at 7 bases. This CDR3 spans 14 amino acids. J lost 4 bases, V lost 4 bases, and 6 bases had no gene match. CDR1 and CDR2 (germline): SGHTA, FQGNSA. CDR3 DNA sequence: TGTGCCAGCAGCTCACGACAGGGCTTCTATGGCTACACCTTC. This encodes CASSSRQGFYGYTF.

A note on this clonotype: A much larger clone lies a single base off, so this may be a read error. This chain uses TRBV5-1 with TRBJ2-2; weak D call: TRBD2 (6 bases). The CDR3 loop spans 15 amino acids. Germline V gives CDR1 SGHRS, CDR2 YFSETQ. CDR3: CASSFGGTVTWELFF. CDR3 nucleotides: TGCGCCAGCAGCTTCGGGGGTACGGTCACCTGGGAGCTGTTTTTT.

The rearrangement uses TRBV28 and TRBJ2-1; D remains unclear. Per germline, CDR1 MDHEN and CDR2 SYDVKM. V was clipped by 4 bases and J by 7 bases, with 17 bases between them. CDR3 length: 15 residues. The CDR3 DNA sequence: TGTGCCAGCAGTTCCACGTTAAAAAAGGCTAATGAGCAGTTCTTC. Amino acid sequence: CASSSTLKKANEQFF.

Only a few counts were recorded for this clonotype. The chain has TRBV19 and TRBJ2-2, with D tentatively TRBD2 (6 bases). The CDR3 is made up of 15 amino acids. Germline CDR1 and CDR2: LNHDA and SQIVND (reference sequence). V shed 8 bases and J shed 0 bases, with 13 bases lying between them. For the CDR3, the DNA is TGTGCCAGTGGACGCAGCGGGTCGAACACCGGGGAGCTGTTTTTT. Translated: CASGRSGSNTGELFF.

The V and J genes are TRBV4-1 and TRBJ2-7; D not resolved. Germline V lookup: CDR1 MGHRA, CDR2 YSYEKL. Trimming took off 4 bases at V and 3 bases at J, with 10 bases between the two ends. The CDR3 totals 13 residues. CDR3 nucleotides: TGCGCCAGCAGCCGGAGCGTACACTACGAGCAGTACTTC. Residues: CASSRSVHYEQYF.

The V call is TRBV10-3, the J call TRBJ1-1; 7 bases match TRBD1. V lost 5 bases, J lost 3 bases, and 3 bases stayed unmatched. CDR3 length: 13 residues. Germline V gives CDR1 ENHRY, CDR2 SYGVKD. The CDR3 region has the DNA TGTGCCATCAGTAATACAGGGGACACTGAAGCTTTCTTT. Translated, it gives CAISNTGDTEAFF.

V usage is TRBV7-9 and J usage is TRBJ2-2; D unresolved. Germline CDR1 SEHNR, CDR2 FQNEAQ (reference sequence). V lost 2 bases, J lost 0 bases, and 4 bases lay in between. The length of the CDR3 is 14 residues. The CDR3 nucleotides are TGTGCCAGCAGCTTACGGACGAACACCGGGGAGCTGTTTTTT. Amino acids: CASSLRTNTGELFF.

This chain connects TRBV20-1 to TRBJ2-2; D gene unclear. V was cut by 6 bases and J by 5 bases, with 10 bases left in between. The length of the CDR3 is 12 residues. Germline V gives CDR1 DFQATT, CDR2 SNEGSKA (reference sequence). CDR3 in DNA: TGCAGTGCCCCGGAAGTAACCGGGGAGCTGTTTTTT. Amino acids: CSAPEVTGELFF.

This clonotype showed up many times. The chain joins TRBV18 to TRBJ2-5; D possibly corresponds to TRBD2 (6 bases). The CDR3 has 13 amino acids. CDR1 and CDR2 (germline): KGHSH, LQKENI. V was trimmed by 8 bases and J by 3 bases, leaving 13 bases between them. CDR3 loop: CASSPPGEETQYF. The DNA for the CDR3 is TGTGCCAGCAGCCCACCGGGGGAAGAGACCCAGTACTTC.

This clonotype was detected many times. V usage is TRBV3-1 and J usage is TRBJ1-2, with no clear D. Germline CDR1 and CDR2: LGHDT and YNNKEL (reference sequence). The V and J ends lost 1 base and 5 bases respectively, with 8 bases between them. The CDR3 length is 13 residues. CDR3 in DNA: TGTGCCAGCAGCCAAGGGACGACTTATGGCTACACCTTC. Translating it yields CASSQGTTYGYTF.

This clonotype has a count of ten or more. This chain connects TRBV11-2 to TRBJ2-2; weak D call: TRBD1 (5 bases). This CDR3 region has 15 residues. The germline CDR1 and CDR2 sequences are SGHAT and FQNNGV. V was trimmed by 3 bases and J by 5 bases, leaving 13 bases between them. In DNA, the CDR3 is TGTGCCAGCAGCTTGCAAGGGGTGCTGACCGGGGAGCTGTTTTTT. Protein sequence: CASSLQGVLTGELFF.

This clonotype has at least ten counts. The DNA of the CDR3 is TGTGCCAGCAGCCAGGCTAGACCTGGTCGGGCCTCTGGGGCCAACGTCCTGACTTTC. Its translation is CASSQARPGRASGANVLTF. The genes are TRBV4-2 and TRBJ2-6, with D unresolved. This CDR3 comprises 19 residues. The V end lost 3 bases, the J end lost 0 bases, and 18 bases lay between the germline ends. CDR1 is LGHNA and CDR2 is YNFKEQ in the germline V gene.

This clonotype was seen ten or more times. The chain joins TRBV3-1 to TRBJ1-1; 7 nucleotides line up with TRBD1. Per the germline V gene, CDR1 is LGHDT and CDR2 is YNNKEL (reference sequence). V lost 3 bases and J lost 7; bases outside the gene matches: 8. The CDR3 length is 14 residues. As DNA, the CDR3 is TGTGCCAGCAGCCACCTCGGGACAGACATTGAAGCTTTCTTT. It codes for CASSHLGTDIEAFF. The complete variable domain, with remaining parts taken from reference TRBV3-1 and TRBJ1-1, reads DTAVSQTPKYLVTQMGNDKSIKCEQNLGHDTMYWYKQDSKKFLKIMFSYNNKELIINETVPNRFSPKSPDKAHLNLHINSLELGDSAVYFCASSHLGTDIEAFFGQGTRLTVV.